The rows below give T cell receptor beta chains drawn from one sample of a study of cytomegalovirus exposure and HLA in healthy donors. Repertoires were generated with immunoSEQ multiplex PCR, while TCRdb's copy carries only in-frame clones and drops some. The sample contains a few hundred thousand clones, 84% of which appear only once. The sequenced material came from PBMCs. These receptors were taken from a woman in her forties in good health and CMV-seropositive. Both conserved end residues are part of each CDR3. The D gene is left open where the match is weak. Clone size is stated in some rows and not others, as once, few, many or a class when expanded.

TRBD2 TRBJ2-1 . TRBV5-5 TGTGCCAGCAGCTTGGAGGCTAGCGGAGTATATAATGAGCAGTTCTTC CASSLEASGVYNEQFF
. TRBJ1-2 . TRBV6-5 TGTGCCAGCAGTTACACGACAAAAAATGGCTACACCTTC CASSYTTKNGYTF
TRBD1 TRBJ1-6 once TRBV18 TGTGCCAGCTCCCCAGACAGGGCAAATTCACCCCTCCACTTT CASSPDRANSPLHF
. TRBJ1-2 few TRBV30 TGTGCCTGGAGTGACGGAGGGAACGGTGGCTACACCTTC CAWSDGGNGGYTF
TRBD1 TRBJ1-3 . TRBV5-1 TGCGCCAGCAGCCGACAGGGGGCAGGTGGAAACACCATATATTTT CASSRQGAGGNTIYF
TRBD1 TRBJ1-1 . TRBV5-1 TGCGCCAGCAGCCTTGGGACAGCCTCGAGGCCTGAAGCTTTCTTT CASSLGTASRPEAFF
TRBD2 TRBJ2-5 . TRBV7-9 TGTGCCAGCAGCTTGGGACTAGCGGGAGTTGAAGAGACCCAGTACTTC CASSLGLAGVEETQYF
TRBD1 TRBJ2-7 . TRBV6-5 TGTGCCAGCAGTTACAGGGGAACAGGGGCCTACGAGCAGTACTTC CASSYRGTGAYEQYF
. TRBJ2-7 . TRBV5-4 TGTGCCAGCAGCTTGGAAGGGGGAAGGGAGCAGTACTTC CASSLEGGREQYF
TRBD2 TRBJ2-3 . TRBV5-6 TGTGCCAGCAGCTTGGAGCTAGCGGGGAGGAGAGATACGCAGTATTTT CASSLELAGRRDTQYF
TRBD2 TRBJ2-3 once TRBV7-6 TGTGCCAGCAGCTTCCGACTAGCGGGAGGCGCAGATACGCAGTATTTT CASSFRLAGGADTQYF
TRBD1 TRBJ1-1 few TRBV7-2 TGTGCCAGCAGCTTAGGGACAGGGGTGGGAAACATGAACACTGAAGCTTTCTTT CASSLGTGVGNMNTEAFF
. TRBJ2-7 . TRBV4-2 TGTGCCAGCAGCCAAGACGGGGGTGGGGTCTACGAGCAGTACTTC CASSQDGGGVYEQYF
. TRBJ1-1 . TRBV10-3 TGTGCCATCAGTGGGGGCCGGCTTGATTTTACTGAAGCTTTCTTT CAISGGRLDFTEAFF
TRBD1 TRBJ2-3 . TRBV2 TGTGCCAGCGGGGACAGCCTCACAGATACGCAGTATTTT CASGDSLTDTQYF
. TRBJ1-1 . TRBV28 TGTGCCAGCATCGGGGGAATGAACACTGAAGCTTTCTTT CASIGGMNTEAFF
TRBD1 TRBJ2-2 . TRBV6-5 TGTGCCAGCGGGCGACAGGGAAACACCGGGGAGCTGTTTTTT CASGRQGNTGELFF
TRBD1 TRBJ2-2 . TRBV7-2 TGTGCCAGCAGCAAATTACCGGGACAGGGCTACTCCGGGGAGCTGTTTTTT CASSKLPGQGYSGELFF
TRBD2 TRBJ2-7 . TRBV11-2 TGTGCCAGCAGCTTTGGCGGGAGTGTAGACGAGCAGTACTTC CASSFGGSVDEQYF
. TRBJ1-6 . TRBV19 TGTGCCAGTACGGGGGGCGCATCCTATAATTCACCCCTCCACTTT CASTGGASYNSPLHF
. TRBJ2-7 once TRBV19 TGTGCCAGTAGCATTAGGGAACAGGGTTCCTACGAGCAGTACTTC CASSIREQGSYEQYF
TRBD1 TRBJ2-7 . TRBV5-6 TGTGCCAGCAGCCCGGCCGACAGGGGGTTGGGCGAGCAGTACTTC CASSPADRGLGEQYF
TRBD2 TRBJ2-7 . TRBV5-8 TGTGCCAGCCGTGGGACTAGCGGGAGCTCCTACGAGCAGTACTTC CASRGTSGSSYEQYF
TRBD2 TRBJ2-1 . TRBV19 TGTGCCACGGCAGCGGGAGATCACGGCAATGAGCAGTTCTTC CATAAGDHGNEQFF
. TRBJ1-3 . TRBV19 TGTGCCAGTAGTACCCTCGGGACACTCTCTGGAAACACCATATATTTT CASSTLGTLSGNTIYF
. TRBJ1-1 . TRBV7-2 TGTGCCAGCAGCCCTGTGAGCACTGAAGCTTTCTTT CASSPVSTEAFF
. TRBJ1-6 . TRBV6-6 TGTGCCGTAACAAGAAGCTCCTATAATTCACCCCTCCACTTT CAVTRSSYNSPLHF
. TRBJ2-7 . TRBV14 TGTGCCAGCAGCCAGGGAGCCTACGAGCAGTACTTC CASSQGAYEQYF
TRBD1 TRBJ1-5 . TRBV2 TGTGCCAGCAGTGACTCAGGGACAGGGATTGGCAATCAGCCCCAGCATTTT CASSDSGTGIGNQPQHF
TRBD1 TRBJ1-3 . TRBV6-5 TGTGCCAGCAGTTACTCAGGGACAGGGCGAGGAAACACCATATATTTT CASSYSGTGRGNTIYF
. TRBJ1-3 few TRBV19 TGTGCCAGTAGTATAGCCAGCTCTGGAAACACCATATATTTT CASSIASSGNTIYF
TRBD1 TRBJ1-1 . TRBV5-6 TGTGCCAGCAGCTTTACAACAGGGGCCACTGAAGCTTTCTTT CASSFTTGATEAFF
. TRBJ2-5 . TRBV4-1 TGCGCCAGCAGCTGGACAGGAGGGGAGACCCAGTACTTC CASSWTGGETQYF
TRBD1 TRBJ1-5 . TRBV2 TGTGCCAGCAGTGGGGGGACAGGATTGAGCAATCAGCCCCAGCATTTT CASSGGTGLSNQPQHF
. TRBJ1-1 . TRBV10-3 TGTGCCATCAATGGAGGAGATGAAGCTTTCTTT CAINGGDEAFF
. TRBJ2-7 . TRBV6-1 TGTGCCAGCAGTGTATTCTACGAGCAGTACTTC CASSVFYEQYF
TRBD1 TRBJ2-6 . TRBV27 TGTGCCAGCAGTCCAGGGACAGGGGTCACTGGGGCCAACGTCCTGACTTTC CASSPGTGVTGANVLTF
. TRBJ1-5 . TRBV4-3 TGCGCCAGCAGCCAAGGTGTAGGGGGTCCGAGCAATCAGCCCCAGCATTTT CASSQGVGGPSNQPQHF
. TRBJ2-7 . TRBV29-1 TGCAGCGCCCGTGTTGCGGGATCATACGAGCAGTACTTC CSARVAGSYEQYF
. TRBJ2-7 . TRBV13 TGTGCCAGCAGCTCCCGACAGACAGCCATGAGCTCCTACGAGCAGTACTTC CASSSRQTAMSSYEQYF